The T cell receptor (beta chain) described here comes from a study of prognosis after radiotherapy for stage I lung cancer. This clonotype was seen repeatedly, ten times or more. Two rounds of multiplex PCR amplified TCR beta CDR3 from genomic DNA. It was primers specific to each TRBV and TRBJ gene that first-round PCR used. Using its own MiXCR run on the multiplex PCR reads, TCRdb lists one record per CDR3 protein. The table has approximately 14,000 distinct CDR3 sequences, about half seen once. Trimming removed 0 bases at V and 6 bases at J, with 12 bases between. This CDR3 has 14 residues. The V gene's germline CDR1 is SGHNT and CDR2 YYREEE (reference sequence).

The chain recombines TRBV5-4 with TRBJ1-1, with D tentatively TRBD1 (6 bases). Sample: PBMCs, taken before or after stereotactic body radiation therapy (not recorded which). The receptor was derived from a donor aged 50 or older with non-small cell lung cancer. CDR3 sequence: CASSLAGARAEAFF. The DNA for the CDR3 is TGTGCCAGCAGCTTGGCAGGGGCCAGGGCTGAAGCTTTCTTT.